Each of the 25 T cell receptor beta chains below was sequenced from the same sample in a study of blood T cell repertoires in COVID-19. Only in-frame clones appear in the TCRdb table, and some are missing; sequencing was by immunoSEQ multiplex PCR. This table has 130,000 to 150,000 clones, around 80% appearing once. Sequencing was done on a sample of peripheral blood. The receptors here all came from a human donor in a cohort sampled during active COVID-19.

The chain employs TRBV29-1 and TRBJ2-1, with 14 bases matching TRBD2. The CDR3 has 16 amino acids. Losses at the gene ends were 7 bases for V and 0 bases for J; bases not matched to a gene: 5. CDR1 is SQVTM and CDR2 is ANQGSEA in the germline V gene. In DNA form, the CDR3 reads TGCAGCGCCTCCGGGACTAGCGGGAGCTCCTACAATGAGCAGTTCTTC. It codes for CSASGTSGSSYNEQFF.

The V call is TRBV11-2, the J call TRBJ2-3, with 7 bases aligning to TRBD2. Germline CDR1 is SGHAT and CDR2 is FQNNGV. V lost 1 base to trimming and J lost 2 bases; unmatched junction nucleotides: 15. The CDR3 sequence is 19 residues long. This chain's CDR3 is CASSLAPLAITSYTDTQYF. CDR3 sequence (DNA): TGTGCCAGCAGCTTAGCCCCACTAGCGATTACTTCCTACACAGATACGCAGTATTTT.

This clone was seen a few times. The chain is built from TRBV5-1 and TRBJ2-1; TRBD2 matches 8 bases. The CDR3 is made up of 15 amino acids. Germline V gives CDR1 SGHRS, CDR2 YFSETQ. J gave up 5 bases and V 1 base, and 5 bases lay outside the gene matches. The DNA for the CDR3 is TGCGCCAGCAGCTTGTTTAGCGGGGCAAACAATGAGCAGTTCTTC. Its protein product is CASSLFSGANNEQFF. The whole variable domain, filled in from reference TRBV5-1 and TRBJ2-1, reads KAGVTQTPRYLIKTRGQQVTLSCSPISGHRSVSWYQQTPGQGLQFLFEYFSETQRNKGNFPGRFSGRQFSNSRSEMNVSTLELGDSALYLCASSLFSGANNEQFFGPGTRLTVL.

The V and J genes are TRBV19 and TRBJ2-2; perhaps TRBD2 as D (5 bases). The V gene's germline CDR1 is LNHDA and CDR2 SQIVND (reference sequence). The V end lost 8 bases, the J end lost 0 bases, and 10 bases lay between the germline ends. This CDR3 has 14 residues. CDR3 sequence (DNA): TGTGCCAGTCGGACTGAAGCGAACACCGGGGAGCTGTTTTTT. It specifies CASRTEANTGELFF.

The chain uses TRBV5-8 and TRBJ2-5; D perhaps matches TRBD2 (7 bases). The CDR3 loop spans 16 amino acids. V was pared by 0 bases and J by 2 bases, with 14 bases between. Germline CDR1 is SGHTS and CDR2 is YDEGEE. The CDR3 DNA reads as TGTGCCAGCAGCTTGGCGGTGCGGGGGCGTCAAGAGACCCAGTACTTC. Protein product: CASSLAVRGRQETQYF.

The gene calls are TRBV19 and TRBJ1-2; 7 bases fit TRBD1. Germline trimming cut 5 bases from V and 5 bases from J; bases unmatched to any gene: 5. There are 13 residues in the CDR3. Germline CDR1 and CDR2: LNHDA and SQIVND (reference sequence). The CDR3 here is CASSDRARYGYTF. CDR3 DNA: TGTGCCAGTAGTGACAGGGCCCGATATGGCTACACCTTC.

The CDR3 here is CASSGQGGVQETQYF. DNA of the CDR3: TGTGCCAGTAGCGGACAGGGGGGAGTCCAAGAGACCCAGTACTTC. The V and J genes are TRBV19 and TRBJ2-5; TRBD1 matches 10 bases. V lost 6 bases and J lost 1; bases outside the gene matches: 5. This CDR3 has 15 amino acids. In germline, CDR1 is LNHDA, CDR2 SQIVND (reference sequence).

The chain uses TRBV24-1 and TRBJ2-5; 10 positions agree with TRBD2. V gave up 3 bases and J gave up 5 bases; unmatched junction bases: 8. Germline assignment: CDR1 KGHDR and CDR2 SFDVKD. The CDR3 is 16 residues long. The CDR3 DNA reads TGTGCCACCAGTGATGGGCTACTAGCGGGGCATGAGACCCAGTACTTC. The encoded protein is CATSDGLLAGHETQYF.

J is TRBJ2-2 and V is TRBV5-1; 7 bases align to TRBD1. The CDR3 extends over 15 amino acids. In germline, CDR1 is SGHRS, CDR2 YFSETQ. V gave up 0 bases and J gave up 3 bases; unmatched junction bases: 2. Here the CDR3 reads CASSLGDRYTGELFF. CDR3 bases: TGCGCCAGCAGCTTGGGGGACAGATACACCGGGGAGCTGTTTTTT.

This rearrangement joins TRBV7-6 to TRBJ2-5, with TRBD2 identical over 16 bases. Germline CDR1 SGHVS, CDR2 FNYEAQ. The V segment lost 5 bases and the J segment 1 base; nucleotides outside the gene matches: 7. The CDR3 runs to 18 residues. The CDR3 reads CASSLGLAGGLSQETQYF. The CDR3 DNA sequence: TGTGCCAGCAGCCTGGGACTAGCGGGGGGGCTAAGCCAAGAGACCCAGTACTTC.

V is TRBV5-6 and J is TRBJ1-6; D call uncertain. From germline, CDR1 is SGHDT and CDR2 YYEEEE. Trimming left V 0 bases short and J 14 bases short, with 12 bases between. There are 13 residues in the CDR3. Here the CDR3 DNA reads TGTGCCAGCAGCTTGGGAGAGCTGCGCACCCTCCACTTT. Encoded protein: CASSLGELRTLHF.

CDR3 DNA: TGCGCCAGCAGCTACAGCTCCTACAATGAGCAGTTCTTC. Translation gives CASSYSSYNEQFF. The V call is TRBV5-1, the J call TRBJ2-1; no clear D. The CDR3 consists of 13 residues. Trimming stripped 3 bases from V and 0 bases from J, with 4 bases between. The germline CDR1 and CDR2 sequences are SGHRS and YFSETQ. The variable domain in full, completed from reference TRBV5-1 and TRBJ2-1, reads KAGVTQTPRYLIKTRGQQVTLSCSPISGHRSVSWYQQTPGQGLQFLFEYFSETQRNKGNFPGRFSGRQFSNSRSEMNVSTLELGDSALYLCASSYSSYNEQFFGPGTRLTVL.

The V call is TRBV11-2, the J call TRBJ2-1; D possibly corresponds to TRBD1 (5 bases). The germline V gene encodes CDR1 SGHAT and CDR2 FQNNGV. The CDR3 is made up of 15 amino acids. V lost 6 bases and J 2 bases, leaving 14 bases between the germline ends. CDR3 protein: CASSPDSAPYNEQFF. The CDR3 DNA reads TGTGCCAGCAGTCCCGACAGCGCACCCTACAATGAGCAGTTCTTC.

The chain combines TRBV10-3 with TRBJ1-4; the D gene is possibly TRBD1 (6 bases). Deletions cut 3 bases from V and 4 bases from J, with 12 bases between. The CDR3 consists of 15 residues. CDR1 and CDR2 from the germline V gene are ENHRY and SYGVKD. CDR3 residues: CAISDAGAGNEKLFF. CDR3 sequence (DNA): TGTGCCATCAGTGACGCGGGGGCTGGTAATGAAAAACTGTTTTTT.

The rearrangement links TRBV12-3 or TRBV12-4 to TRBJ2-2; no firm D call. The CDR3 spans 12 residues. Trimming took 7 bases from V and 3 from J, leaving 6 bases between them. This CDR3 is CASTLHTGELFF. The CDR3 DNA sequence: TGTGCCAGCACCCTCCACACCGGGGAGCTGTTTTTT.

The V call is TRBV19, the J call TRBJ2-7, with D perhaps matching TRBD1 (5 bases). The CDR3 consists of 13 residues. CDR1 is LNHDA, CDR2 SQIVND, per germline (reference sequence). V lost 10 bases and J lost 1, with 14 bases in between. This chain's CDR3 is CATGQGGSYEQYF. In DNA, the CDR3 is TGTGCCACCGGGCAGGGTGGATCCTACGAGCAGTACTTC.

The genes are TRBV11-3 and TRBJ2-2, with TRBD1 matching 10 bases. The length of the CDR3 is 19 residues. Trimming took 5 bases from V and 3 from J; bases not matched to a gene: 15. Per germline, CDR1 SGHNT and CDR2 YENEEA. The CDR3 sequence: CASSRMGLLGQGDTGELFF. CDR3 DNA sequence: TGTGCCAGCAGCCGGATGGGGCTGCTTGGACAGGGGGACACCGGGGAGCTGTTTTTT.

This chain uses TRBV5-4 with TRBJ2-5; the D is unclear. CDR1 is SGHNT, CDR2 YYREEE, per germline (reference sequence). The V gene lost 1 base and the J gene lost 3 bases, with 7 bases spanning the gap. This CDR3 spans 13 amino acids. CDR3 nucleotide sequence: TGTGCCAGCAGCTTGATGGCTGAAGAGACCCAGTACTTC. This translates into CASSLMAEETQYF.

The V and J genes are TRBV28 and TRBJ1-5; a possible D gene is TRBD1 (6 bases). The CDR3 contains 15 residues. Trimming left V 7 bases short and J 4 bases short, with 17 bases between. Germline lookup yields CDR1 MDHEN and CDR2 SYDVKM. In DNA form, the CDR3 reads TGTGCCAGCACCGTAAGACAGGTCTTAAATCAGCCCCAGCATTTT. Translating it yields CASTVRQVLNQPQHF.

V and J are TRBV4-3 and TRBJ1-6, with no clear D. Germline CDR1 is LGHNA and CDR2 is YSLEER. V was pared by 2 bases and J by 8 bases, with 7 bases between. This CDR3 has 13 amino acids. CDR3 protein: CASSQRVDSPLHF. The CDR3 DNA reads TGCGCCAGCAGCCAAAGAGTCGATTCACCCCTCCACTTT.

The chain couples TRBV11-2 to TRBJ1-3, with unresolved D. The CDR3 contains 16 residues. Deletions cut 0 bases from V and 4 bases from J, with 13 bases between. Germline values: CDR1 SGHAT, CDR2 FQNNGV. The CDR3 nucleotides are TGTGCCAGCAGCTTAGAGCCTCTAGGGAGAGGAAACACCATATATTTT. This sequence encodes CASSLEPLGRGNTIYF.

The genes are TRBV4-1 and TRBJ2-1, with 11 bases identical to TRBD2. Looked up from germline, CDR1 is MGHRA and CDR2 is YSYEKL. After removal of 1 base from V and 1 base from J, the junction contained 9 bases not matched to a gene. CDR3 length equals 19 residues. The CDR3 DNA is TGCGCCAGCAGCCAAGGACTCCTAGCGGGGGGCGGATCCTACAATGAGCAGTTCTTC. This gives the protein CASSQGLLAGGGSYNEQFF.

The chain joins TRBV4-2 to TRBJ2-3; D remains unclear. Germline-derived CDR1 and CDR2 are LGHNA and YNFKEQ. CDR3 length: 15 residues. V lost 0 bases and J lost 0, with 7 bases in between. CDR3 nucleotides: TGTGCCAGCAGCCAAGATGAGGCCAGCACAGATACGCAGTATTTT. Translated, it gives CASSQDEASTDTQYF.

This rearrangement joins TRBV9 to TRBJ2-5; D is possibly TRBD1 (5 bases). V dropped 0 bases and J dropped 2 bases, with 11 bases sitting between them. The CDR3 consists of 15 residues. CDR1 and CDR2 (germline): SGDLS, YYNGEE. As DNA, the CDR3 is TGTGCCAGCAGCGTAGGATGGGCAGGGCAAGAGACCCAGTACTTC. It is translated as CASSVGWAGQETQYF.

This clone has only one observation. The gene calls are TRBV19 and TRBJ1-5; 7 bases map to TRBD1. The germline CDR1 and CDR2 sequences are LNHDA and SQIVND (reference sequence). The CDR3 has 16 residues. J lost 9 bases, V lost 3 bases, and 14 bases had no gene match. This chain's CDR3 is CASSIPLTGFNWPQHF. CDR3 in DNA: TGTGCCAGTAGTATCCCCCTGACAGGGTTTAATTGGCCCCAGCATTTT. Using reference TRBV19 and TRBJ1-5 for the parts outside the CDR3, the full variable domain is DGGITQSPKYLFRKEGQNVTLSCEQNLNHDAMYWYRQDPGQGLRLIYYSQIVNDFQKGDIAEGYSVSREKKESFPLTVTSAQKNPTAFYLCASSIPLTGFNWPQHFGDGTRLSIL.